The 22 T cell receptor beta chains below all came from one sample that was sequenced in a study of T cells in Graves' hyperthyroidism and ophthalmopathy. It was RNA transcripts that yielded the amplified TCR beta CDR3 regions. HTBI primers were used for first-round RT-PCR of the TCR CDR3. TCRdb recomputed calls from the multiplex PCR reads with MiXCR, one row per CDR3 protein. The data contain over 500,000 distinct CDR3 sequences, approximately 49% of them seen just once; the ten biggest clones take up roughly 45%. Sequenced: peripheral blood or thyroid tissue (not recorded which). All receptors come from an adult woman with Graves' disease, either hyperthyroidism or ophthalmopathy (not recorded which).

This clonotype was observed a handful of times. The V gene is TRBV29-1, the J gene TRBJ1-2; D not resolved. Trimming removed 2 bases at V and 1 base at J, with 5 bases between. The CDR3 is 12 residues long. Germline-derived CDR1 and CDR2 are SQVTM and ANQGSEA. Here the CDR3 DNA reads TGCAGCGTTGAACGGCTTAACTATGGCTACACCTTC. It encodes CSVERLNYGYTF.

In this sample, this clonotype turned up once. CDR3 region: CASSQRGGEDTEAFF. The CDR3 nucleotides are TGTGCCAGCAGCCAAAGGGGGGGCGAGGACACTGAAGCTTTCTTT. The rearrangement links TRBV7-2 to TRBJ1-1, with D perhaps TRBD1 (6 bases). This CDR3 has 15 residues. The V gene lost 5 bases and the J gene lost 3 bases, with 16 bases spanning the gap. Germline lookup yields CDR1 SGHTA and CDR2 FQGNSA.

The V call is TRBV7-2, the J call TRBJ2-5; 9 nucleotides line up with TRBD2. The CDR3 is made up of 16 amino acids. From germline, CDR1 is SGHTA and CDR2 FQGNSA. V was pared by 1 base and J by 4 bases, with 7 bases of the junction left unmatched. CDR3 sequence: CASSLGSGSGSETQYF. Written as DNA, the CDR3 is TGTGCCAGCAGCTTAGGTAGCGGGAGCGGCTCAGAGACCCAGTACTTC.

V usage is TRBV5-6 and J usage is TRBJ2-7; D might be TRBD2 (5 bases). Germline assignment: CDR1 SGHDT and CDR2 YYEEEE. V shed 4 bases and J shed 3 bases, with 14 bases lying between them. The CDR3 consists of 14 residues. The CDR3 spells CASSPAGRNYEQYF. DNA for the CDR3: TGTGCCAGCAGCCCGGCGGGCAGGAACTACGAGCAGTACTTC.

This clonotype has a handful of counts. The chain uses TRBV27 and TRBJ2-2; D is perhaps TRBD1 (6 bases). The V gene lost 6 bases and the J gene lost 6 bases, with 20 bases spanning the gap. Germline V gene sequence: CDR1 MNHEY, CDR2 SMNVEV (reference sequence). The CDR3 runs to 16 residues. The CDR3 loop reads CASRPTSGRGAGELFF. The CDR3 DNA reads as TGTGCCAGCAGACCTACCTCGGGCAGGGGAGCCGGGGAGCTGTTTTTT.

This clonotype was observed at least ten times. The gene calls are TRBV6-6 and TRBJ1-5; D gene uncertain. CDR1 MNHNY and CDR2 SVGAGI come from the germline V gene (reference sequence). V was cut by 5 bases and J by 4 bases, with 12 bases left in between. The CDR3 spans 14 residues. The DNA of the CDR3 is TGTGCCAGCAGTCAGGTGATTGAGAATCAGCCCCAGCATTTT. Protein product: CASSQVIENQPQHF.

The rearrangement joins TRBV25-1 to TRBJ2-5; D is possibly TRBD2 (6 bases). CDR1 is MGHDK, CDR2 SYGVNS, per germline. The CDR3 runs to 13 residues. The germline V and J ends were trimmed by 8 bases and 4 bases, with 14 bases remaining between them. CDR3 nucleotide sequence: TGTGCCAGCTCGACTAAGGGAGGAGAGACCCAGTACTTC. Its protein product is CASSTKGGETQYF.

This clonotype appeared many times. For the CDR3, the DNA is TGCGCCAGCAACGAACCTAACACTGAAGCTTTCTTT. Translated, it gives CASNEPNTEAFF. The chain combines TRBV5-1 with TRBJ1-1; D gene uncertain. Trimming stripped 6 bases from V and 2 bases from J, with 8 bases between. The CDR3 length is 12 residues. Germline CDR1 reads SGHRS; CDR2 reads YFSETQ.

This clonotype was counted ten times or more. The chain joins TRBV19 to TRBJ2-5; D assignment may be TRBD1 or TRBD2 (5 bases each). V was trimmed by 5 bases and J by 4 bases, leaving 11 bases between them. This CDR3 spans 13 amino acids. The V gene's germline CDR1 is LNHDA and CDR2 SQIVND (reference sequence). The CDR3: CASSQGTVETQYF. The CDR3 DNA is TGTGCCAGTAGTCAAGGGACGGTAGAGACCCAGTACTTC.

The sample holds many counts of this clonotype. V and J are TRBV6-1 and TRBJ1-6; D might be TRBD1 (6 bases). Germline V gene sequence: CDR1 MNHNS, CDR2 SASEGT. V was trimmed by 2 bases and J by 8 bases, leaving 13 bases between them. The CDR3 contains 15 residues. In nucleotides, the CDR3 is TGTGCCAGCAGTGAATGGGGGCAGGGCGATTCACCCCTCCACTTT. Its protein product is CASSEWGQGDSPLHF.

This clonotype was seen ten or more times. The chain joins TRBV4-3 to TRBJ1-2, with a possible D match to TRBD1 (5 bases). CDR1 is LGHNA, CDR2 YSLEER, per germline. V was trimmed by 0 bases and J by 9 bases, leaving 11 bases between them. CDR3 length equals 13 residues. DNA of the CDR3: TGCGCCAGCAGCCAAGATTCCCAGGGAAGCTACACCTTC. It is translated as CASSQDSQGSYTF.

In its sample, this clonotype was seen many times. V gene TRBV29-1 combines with J gene TRBJ2-7, with 8 nucleotides matching TRBD1. V trimming: 4 bases; J trimming: 7 bases; junction bases outside the gene matches: 6. CDR3 length: 12 amino acids. Germline values: CDR1 SQVTM, CDR2 ANQGSEA. As DNA, the CDR3 is TGCAGCGTTGGTGCGGGGACAGGTGAGCAGTACTTC. As protein: CSVGAGTGEQYF.

The chain joins TRBV11-2 to TRBJ2-7, with no clear D. V was pared by 5 bases and J by 3 bases, with 11 bases between. This CDR3 spans 13 amino acids. Looked up from germline, CDR1 is SGHAT and CDR2 is FQNNGV. The CDR3 DNA sequence: TGTGCCAGCAGCACTACAGCCAGCTACGAGCAGTACTTC. As protein: CASSTTASYEQYF.

This clonotype was detected only a few times. The CDR3 does not end in the conserved phenylalanine or tryptophan, so this is likely a read error. The DNA is left out, because the CDR3 cannot be placed on it with certainty; the CDR3 is given as TCRdb lists it. J is TRBJ2-6 and V is TRBV7-9; TRBD2, the table's D call, lacks a check against the DNA. The CDR3 is 8 residues long, counting both termini. The germline V gene has CDR1 SEHNR and CDR2 FQNEAQ (reference sequence). This CDR3 reads CASSLVAS.

The chain employs TRBV7-3 and TRBJ2-5; a weak D match, TRBD1 (6 bases). Germline assignment: CDR1 SGHTA and CDR2 FQGTGA. The V gene lost 4 bases and the J gene lost 5 bases, with 20 bases spanning the gap. The CDR3 has 16 amino acids. The CDR3 here is CASSSQGHLRRETQYF. The DNA for the CDR3 is TGTGCCAGCAGCTCGCAGGGACATCTTCGGCGGGAGACCCAGTACTTC.

The chain combines TRBV24-1 with TRBJ2-2; D gene uncertain. The germline V gene has CDR1 KGHDR and CDR2 SFDVKD. The CDR3 is made up of 15 amino acids. Trimming took off 0 bases at V and 7 bases at J, with 11 bases between the two ends. The CDR3: CATSDLSGDGGELFF. The CDR3 bases are TGTGCCACCAGTGATTTGAGTGGGGATGGCGGGGAGCTGTTTTTT.

The rearrangement uses TRBV7-3 and TRBJ2-2; D is perhaps TRBD1 or TRBD2 (5 bases each). The V gene's germline CDR1 is SGHTA and CDR2 FQGTGA. Trimming stripped 1 base from V and 7 bases from J, with 13 bases between. CDR3 length: 15 residues. The CDR3 here is CASSLSVGAGGELFF. The CDR3 nucleotides are TGTGCCAGCAGCTTAAGTGTCGGGGCGGGCGGGGAGCTGTTTTTT.

This clonotype was detected once. This sequence joins TRBV7-9 and TRBJ2-7; D may match TRBD1 or TRBD2 (6 bases each). V was trimmed by 2 bases and J by 5 bases, leaving 13 bases between them. Germline values: CDR1 SEHNR, CDR2 FQNEAQ (reference sequence). CDR3 length: 14 residues. Here the CDR3 DNA reads TGTGCCAGCAGCTTACGGGGGCGGAGGGACGAGCAGTACTTC. Its protein is CASSLRGRRDEQYF.

There are many counts of this clonotype. This chain joins TRBV9 and TRBJ2-5; 7 bases are shared with TRBD1. V shed 3 bases and J 2 bases; nucleotides not matched to a gene: 4. CDR3 size: 14 residues. Germline CDR1 and CDR2: SGDLS and YYNGEE. For the CDR3, the DNA is TGTGCCAGCAGCGCCTCACAGGGGCAAGAGACCCAGTACTTC. Protein: CASSASQGQETQYF.

In regard to this clonotype: Given a much more abundant clone one base away, this may be a read error. This chain connects TRBV27 to TRBJ1-1, with TRBD1 matching over 8 bases. Germline loops: CDR1 MNHEY, CDR2 SMNVEV (reference sequence). The CDR3 covers 14 residues. With 7 bases clipped from V and 5 bases from J, the junction kept 9 bases outside the gene matches. In DNA, the CDR3 is TGTGCCAGCATTTCCCGACAGGGGTGGACTGAAGCTTTCTTT. This translates into CASISRQGWTEAFF.

As concerns this clonotype: At one boundary the junction diverges from the germline segment, which might be a read error. V and J are TRBV25-1 and TRBJ2-3; TRBD2 agrees at 13 bases. The CDR3 covers 16 residues. From germline, CDR1 is MGHDK and CDR2 SYGVNS. The chain's CDR3 is CACSAPGLAGRDTQYF. In nucleotides, the CDR3 is TGTGCCTGCAGTGCCCCGGGACTAGCGGGGAGGGATACGCAGTATTTT.

The chain recombines TRBV20-1 with TRBJ2-5; 9 bases fit TRBD2. CDR1 and CDR2 from the germline V gene are DFQATT and SNEGSKA (reference sequence). This CDR3 region has 15 residues. Unmatched junction bases numbered 10, after V lost 3 bases and J lost 5 bases. The chain's CDR3 is CSAREAGGPRETQYF. DNA for the CDR3: TGCAGTGCTAGGGAGGCGGGGGGGCCGAGGGAGACCCAGTACTTC.